Shown below are 15 T cell receptor beta chains from a single sample sequenced in a study of blood T cells in healthy people across ages. For the second PCR, which ran for roughly 6 to 11 cycles, a sample-barcoded 5' primer and a J-beta primer mix were used. TCRdb reprocessed the 5' RACE reads via MiXCR and lists one record per CDR3 protein. Of 750,000 to 950,000 distinct CDR3 sequences in the sample, approximately 55% were seen once. Sequenced material: blood. These receptors originate from an elderly man in good health.

The V call is TRBV10-3, the J call TRBJ2-4; no definite D call. Germline assignment: CDR1 ENHRY and CDR2 SYGVKD. Trimming removed 10 bases at V and 1 base at J, with 17 bases between. The CDR3 has 15 residues. The CDR3 sequence: CATSPGMEAKNIQYF. DNA for the CDR3: TGTGCCACCTCCCCCGGCATGGAGGCCAAAAACATTCAGTACTTC.

This clonotype was counted many times. The chain combines TRBV20-1 with TRBJ2-5, with D unclear. CDR1 is DFQATT, CDR2 SNEGSKA, per germline (reference sequence). The ends were cut back, 6 bases at V and 3 bases at J, with 11 bases in the middle. The CDR3 is made up of 12 amino acids. CDR3 DNA sequence: TGCAGTGCCCAAGGACCAAAAGAGACCCAGTACTTC. Amino acid sequence: CSAQGPKETQYF.

The table lists this clonotype with a few counts. V usage is TRBV6-1 and J usage is TRBJ2-4, with a weak D call TRBD2 (6 bases). Trimming pared 7 bases from V and 0 bases from J, leaving 10 bases between. CDR3 length equals 14 residues. Germline CDR1 and CDR2: MNHNS and SASEGT. CDR3 nucleotides: TGTGCCAGCACCAACGGGGGAGCCAAAAACATTCAGTACTTC. It is translated as CASTNGGAKNIQYF.

V and J are TRBV25-1 and TRBJ1-4; no firm D call. V lost 2 bases to trimming and J lost 8 bases, with 12 bases between them. CDR1 is MGHDK, CDR2 SYGVNS, per germline. The CDR3 has 14 amino acids. CDR3 loop: CASSEKGLGEKLFF. The CDR3, as DNA: TGTGCCAGCAGTGAAAAGGGCCTCGGGGAAAAACTGTTTTTT.

The chain couples TRBV20-1 to TRBJ1-4; a possible D gene is TRBD1 (6 bases). Germline CDR1 reads DFQATT; CDR2 reads SNEGSKA (reference sequence). Trimming took off 2 bases at V and 8 bases at J, with 12 bases between the two ends. This CDR3 spans 13 amino acids. CDR3 in DNA: TGCAGTGCTAGAATAACAGGGAGAGAAAAACTGTTTTTT. The encoded protein is CSARITGREKLFF.

The chain uses TRBV7-2 and TRBJ2-7, with D possibly TRBD2 on 6 matching bases. The V end was cut by 1 base, the J end by 6 bases, with 13 bases between. Germline loops: CDR1 SGHTA, CDR2 FQGNSA. CDR3 length: 14 residues. The CDR3 loop reads CASSLGAGLPEQYF. CDR3 DNA: TGTGCCAGCAGCTTAGGAGCGGGTCTCCCCGAGCAGTACTTC.

This chain links TRBV12-3 or TRBV12-4 with TRBJ2-3, with TRBD2 as a possible D gene (6 bases). The germline V and J ends were trimmed by 6 bases and 4 bases, with 20 bases remaining between them. The CDR3 length is 16 residues. The CDR3 spells CASSLGLPPGPDTQYF. The CDR3 DNA is TGTGCCAGCAGCTTGGGACTCCCACCAGGGCCAGATACGCAGTATTTT.

The chain links TRBV28 to TRBJ2-3, with 10 nucleotides matching TRBD2. V lost 4 bases and J lost 14; bases outside the gene matches: 18. CDR1 is MDHEN and CDR2 is SYDVKM in the germline V gene. The CDR3 sequence is 16 residues long. The CDR3 sequence is CASSSLGLAEHRYAYF. The CDR3, as DNA: TGTGCCAGCAGTTCCCTAGGACTAGCGGAGCACAGATACGCGTATTTT.

This clonotype was picked up a small number of times. This rearrangement joins TRBV20-1 to TRBJ1-2; 8 nucleotides line up with TRBD1. Per germline, CDR1 DFQATT and CDR2 SNEGSKA (reference sequence). The junction had 8 bases not matched to a gene; V was cut back by 3 bases and J by 2 bases. The CDR3 has 15 amino acids. This chain's CDR3 is CSASPGQGANYGYTF. The CDR3 nucleotides are TGCAGTGCTAGTCCCGGACAGGGCGCAAACTATGGCTACACCTTC.

This sequence joins TRBV9 and TRBJ2-5; D is perhaps TRBD2 (5 bases). This CDR3 region has 14 residues. The V gene lost 0 bases and the J gene lost 2 bases, with 8 bases spanning the gap. The germline CDR1 and CDR2 sequences are SGDLS and YYNGEE. CDR3 residues: CASSVGGFQETQYF. The CDR3 DNA reads as TGTGCCAGCAGCGTAGGAGGGTTTCAAGAGACCCAGTACTTC.

The rearrangement uses TRBV29-1 and TRBJ2-2, with D possibly TRBD1 on 6 matching bases. Germline CDR1 is SQVTM and CDR2 is ANQGSEA. V was clipped by 4 bases and J by 5 bases, with 11 bases between them. The CDR3 length is 13 residues. The CDR3 here is CSVGRGGTGELFF. Written as DNA, the CDR3 is TGCAGCGTTGGCAGGGGTGGGACCGGGGAGCTGTTTTTT.

This clonotype has a handful of counts. The chain has TRBV7-2 and TRBJ2-3, with TRBD2 identical over 7 bases. V was clipped by 4 bases and J by 14 bases; unmatched bases: 21. The V gene's germline CDR1 is SGHTA and CDR2 FQGNSA. The CDR3 spans 16 residues. The CDR3 bases are TGTGCCAGCAGCTCCGAGAGCGGGATGGGGCACAGATACGCGTATTTT. Its translation: CASSSESGMGHRYAYF.

This clonotype was picked up a small number of times. This sequence joins TRBV6-1 and TRBJ2-5; the match to TRBD2 covers 9 bases. CDR3 length equals 16 residues. Germline V gene lookup returns CDR1 MNHNS and CDR2 SASEGT. V shed 2 bases and J 5 bases; nucleotides not matched to a gene: 9. CDR3 in amino acids: CASSERVAGAVETQYF. The CDR3 nucleotides read TGTGCCAGCAGTGAACGGGTAGCGGGAGCTGTGGAGACCCAGTACTTC.

A few counts support this clonotype. The chain uses TRBV7-2 and TRBJ2-5; tentative D call: TRBD2 (5 bases). The germline CDR1 and CDR2 sequences are SGHTA and FQGNSA. The CDR3 length is 15 residues. Deletions cut 0 bases from V and 4 bases from J, with 12 bases between. CDR3 protein: CASSLAPLEGETQYF. In nucleotides, the CDR3 is TGTGCCAGCAGCTTAGCCCCCCTTGAGGGAGAGACCCAGTACTTC.

V is TRBV29-1 and J is TRBJ2-7; D call uncertain. The germline V gene encodes CDR1 SQVTM and CDR2 ANQGSEA. V dropped 1 base and J dropped 1 base, with 5 bases sitting between them. The CDR3 runs 12 residues. The CDR3 spells CSVEVGSYEQYF. The CDR3 DNA reads TGCAGCGTTGAAGTTGGGTCCTACGAGCAGTACTTC.